These 13 T cell receptor beta chains were all obtained from the same sample, sequenced in a study of regulatory T cells in long-lasting Graves disease. Time point defined: newly diagnosed GD, antithyroid drugs for less than 3 months. PBMC RNA was the source of the TCR library. Libraries of TCR beta came from iRepertoire HTBI primers plus Arm-PCR of CDR3 regions. TCRdb ran MiXCR on the multiplex PCR reads and lists one entry per CDR3 protein. The sample includes 500,000 to 700,000 distinct CDR3 sequences, less than 20% of them seen just once. These data were also reused for a study on T cells in Graves' hyperthyroidism and ophthalmopathy.

The sequences come from peripheral blood mononuclear cells (PBMCs), collected at new diagnosis, from a patient treated with antithyroid drugs. The receptor set was obtained from a woman aged 25 to 45 with Graves disease.

This clonotype was observed a few times. One base away lies a much larger clone, so this may be a sequencing read error. V and J are TRBV28 and TRBJ2-3; 10 bases align to TRBD1. The CDR3 is 15 amino acids. Per germline, CDR1 MDHEN and CDR2 SYDVKM. The CDR3 DNA reads TGTGCCAGCAGTTTAGGGGACAGGGGATGGTTGGAAGCTTCCTTT. This codes for CASSLGDRGWLEASF.

This chain uses TRBV20-1 with TRBJ1-3; D is ambiguous. With 6 bases removed from V and 0 bases from J, the gap between germline ends came to 9 bases. This CDR3 contains 13 residues. Germline loops: CDR1 DFQATT, CDR2 SNEGSKA (reference sequence). The CDR3 bases are TGCAGTGCAAAAGAAAACTCTGGAAACACCATATATTTT. Translation: CSAKENSGNTIYF.

This clonotype came up a few times. The gene calls are TRBV19 and TRBJ2-6, with D unresolved. The V and J ends lost 1 base and 0 bases respectively, with 25 bases between them. There are 22 residues in the CDR3. Germline CDR1 LNHDA, CDR2 SQIVND (reference sequence). The CDR3 region is CASSIGSQTLWRGNSGANVLTF. DNA of the CDR3: TGTGCCAGTAGTATAGGGTCACAGACCCTATGGCGCGGCAACTCTGGGGCCAACGTCCTGACTTTC.

This chain links TRBV5-4 with TRBJ2-7; D gene ambiguous. Between the trimmed V and J ends, which lost 5 bases and 3 bases, there was a span of 12 bases. CDR1 is SGHNT, CDR2 YYREEE, per germline (reference sequence). The CDR3 is 13 amino acids. The CDR3, as DNA: TGTGCCAGCAGTTACCTACTCGGCTACGAGCAGTACTTC. Translation gives CASSYLLGYEQYF.

This sequence joins TRBV5-1 and TRBJ2-1; 9 bases are shared with TRBD2. CDR1 and CDR2 (germline): SGHRS, YFSETQ. J gave up 6 bases and V 3 bases, and 7 bases lay outside the gene matches. This CDR3 comprises 15 residues. This CDR3 is CASSWVAGASNEQFF. CDR3 coding DNA: TGCGCCAGCAGCTGGGTAGCGGGAGCAAGCAATGAGCAGTTCTTC.

The rearrangement uses TRBV6-2 or TRBV6-3 and TRBJ2-7; 10 nucleotides agree with TRBD1. Unmatched junction bases numbered 7, after V lost 5 bases and J lost 6 bases. This CDR3 is 14 amino acids long. The germline CDR1 and CDR2 sequences are MNHEY and SVGEGT. The CDR3 region is CASSPAGTGAEQYF. The CDR3 region has the DNA TGTGCCAGCAGTCCCGCCGGGACAGGGGCCGAGCAGTACTTC.

This clonotype was seen more than once but under ten times. This chain links TRBV6-1 with TRBJ1-5; TRBD1 matches 9 bases. Germline V gene sequence: CDR1 MNHNS, CDR2 SASEGT. This CDR3 comprises 16 residues. The V and J ends lost 8 bases and 3 bases, in that order; junction bases with no gene match: 11. DNA for the CDR3: TGTGCCAGCGGGTCTCGAACAGGGGGCTACAATCAGCCCCAGCATTTT. Its translation is CASGSRTGGYNQPQHF.

This clonotype was seen at least ten times. The rearrangement uses TRBV20-1 and TRBJ1-1; 9 bases match TRBD1. V was clipped by 5 bases and J by 4 bases; unmatched bases: 11. In germline, CDR1 is DFQATT, CDR2 SNEGSKA (reference sequence). The CDR3 extends over 15 amino acids. The CDR3 sequence is CSAGEQGAVVTEAFF. Here the CDR3 DNA reads TGCAGTGCTGGGGAACAGGGGGCAGTGGTCACTGAAGCTTTCTTT.

This clonotype came up many times. The chain couples TRBV3-1 to TRBJ1-1; 9 nucleotides line up with TRBD1. V dropped 2 bases and J dropped 7; count of bases not matched to a gene: 8. CDR1 and CDR2 from the germline V gene are LGHDT and YNNKEL (reference sequence). CDR3 length equals 15 residues. CDR3 in DNA: TGTGCCAGCAGCCAACGGGGGACAGGGAATGATGAAGCTTTCTTT. Its protein product is CASSQRGTGNDEAFF.

This clonotype was seen more than once but under ten times. The chain uses TRBV20-1 and TRBJ1-1, with 8 bases aligning to TRBD1. Germline V gives CDR1 DFQATT, CDR2 SNEGSKA (reference sequence). The length of the CDR3 is 12 residues. The CDR3 nucleotides are TGCAGGGCGACAGGGGATAACACTGAAGCTTTCTTT. It translates to CRATGDNTEAFF.

The V and J genes are TRBV4-2 and TRBJ2-4; TRBD2 is a possible D gene (6 bases). The CDR3 extends over 18 amino acids. Trimming stripped 4 bases from V and 0 bases from J, with 19 bases between. Germline loops: CDR1 LGHNA, CDR2 YNFKEQ. Here the CDR3 reads CASSPSSEPKLAKNIQYF. As DNA, the CDR3 is TGTGCCAGCAGCCCTTCTAGCGAACCTAAGTTAGCCAAAAACATTCAGTACTTC.

This clonotype was recorded many times. This rearrangement joins TRBV15 to TRBJ1-2; no clear D. The V end was cut by 0 bases, the J end by 6 bases, with 2 bases between. The CDR3 is 11 residues long. Germline lookup yields CDR1 LNHNV and CDR2 YYDKDF (reference sequence). CDR3 DNA: TGTGCCACCAGCAGAGATGATGGCTACACCTTC. Encoded protein: CATSRDDGYTF.

The rearrangement links TRBV28 to TRBJ2-7; 7 bases match TRBD1. The germline CDR1 and CDR2 sequences are MDHEN and SYDVKM. Trimming cost V 3 bases and J 6 bases; bases outside gene matches: 8. The CDR3 sequence is 14 residues long. CDR3 sequence (DNA): TGTGCCAGCAGTTTTAGGGCAGGGGGTGGCGAGCAGTACTTC. It yields the protein CASSFRAGGGEQYF.